This TCR beta chain stems from a study of response to subunit inactivated influenza vaccine (dated by TCRdb to 2017 to 2018). Regarding the complete study: The study used deep quantitative T cell receptor repertoire profiling to track responses to a trivalent subunit inactivated influenza vaccine. General study outcomes and caveats: According to the authors, only a limited number of new T cells may be recruited by each seasonal influenza vaccination.

In regard to this clonotype: Its cognate antigen has yet to be identified. It has no much larger one-base neighbor in the sample; base qualities were not kept.

The germline V gene supplies CDR1 MDHEN and CDR2 SYDVKM. The V end gives up 3 bases and the J end 6 bases, leaving 4 bases in the junction not matched to a gene. Inclusive of the bounding cysteine and phenylalanine, the CDR3 is 15 residues long. Of the read, only the CDR3 DNA is kept; its 45 bases are in frame from base 1. Receptor amplification or capture employed RT-PCR. Data came from an Illumina HiSeq 2500. TCRdb itself trimmed the public reads at Q25 with fastp, ran MiXCR and retained productive beta chains. A single entry per CDR3 protein holds the most common genes and DNA from its merged rows. The sample includes 630,000 or so distinct CDR3 sequences, with 15% to 18% observed a single time. The top ten clones comprise 9.5% to 13% of the sample.

Sequenced material: PBMCs from blood, taken approximately 13 days after vaccination. Here the chain combines TRBV28 and TRBJ2-4; 11 middle bases align to TRBD2. This sequence originates from a man aged 50 to 59 who received an inactivated influenza vaccine. Donor details come from another sample of the same person, matched by shared clones. Read as DNA, the sequence is TGTGCCAGCAGTTTTGTAACTAGCGGGGGAAACATTCAGTACTTC. This yields the protein CASSFVTSGGNIQYF.